This T cell receptor beta chain was identified during a study of blood T cell repertoires in COVID-19. Whole-study context: Samples came from the United States, Italy and Spain, spanning acute and convalescent COVID-19. The analysed material was cDNA or gDNA that came from T cells, B-cell-depleted T cells, or PBMCs.

Original data processing: By means of reference gene primer amplification, nucleated cell counts were estimated. TCRdb keeps only in-frame clones here, not all; method: immunoSEQ multiplex PCR. D and trimming were read from the DNA, whereas the V and J calls and clone size are those reported in that table. The sample includes about 200,000 clones, 85% to 90% of them seen just once. Looked up from germline, CDR1 is SGDLS and CDR2 is YYNGEE. Unmatched junction bases numbered 10, after V lost 4 bases and J lost 4 bases. This CDR3 is built from 15 residues. The receptor comes from a man in his late teens or twenties with active or convalescent COVID-19. This sequence joins TRBV9 and TRBJ1-2; 7 positions agree with TRBD1. Material for sequencing was peripheral blood. The CDR3 DNA reads as TGTGCCAGCAGCCCAAGACAGGGAGACGGCTATGGCTACACCTTC. It translates to CASSPRQGDGYGYTF.